This T cell receptor beta chain comes out of a study of persistence of HIV-infected CD4 T cells. Study as a whole: Suppressive ART had lasted a median of around 8 years. The study, taken as a whole, reports: Antigen-responding cells were enriched for degenerate expanded CDR3beta sequences. The rare CMV-responding cells with HIV-1 proviruses were not separately TCR-sequenced.

This was the immunoSEQ version 4 assay in survey mode. The assay was immunoSEQ multiplex PCR, and TCRdb's table has in-frame clones only and misses some. The sample yields approximately 20,000 clones, about four fifths seen once. To note about this clone: Its target is unknown.

The stimulus was lysate of CMV-infected fibroblasts, approximately 9.6 ug/mL. Responding CD4+ T cells were sorted by upregulation of both CD40 ligand and CD69. This clonotype originated in an adult man with HIV who was CMV-seropositive. The sample here was CD4+ T cells sorted from PBMCs after approximately 19-hour stimulation, taken from a patient who received antiretroviral therapy.

The CDR3 reads CASSQERHSGNTIYF. For the CDR3, the DNA is TGTGCCAGCAGCCAAGAACGACACTCTGGAAACACCATATATTTT. The chain links TRBV14 to TRBJ1-3; no clear D gene. V shed 0 bases and J shed 0 bases, with 6 bases lying between them. The germline CDR1 and CDR2 sequences are SGHDN and FVKESK. The CDR3 is 15 amino acids. Using reference TRBV14 and TRBJ1-3 for the parts outside the CDR3, the full variable domain is EAGVTQFPSHSVIEKGQTVTLRCDPISGHDNLYWYRRVMGKEIKFLLHFVKESKQDESGMPNNRFLAERTGGTYSTLKVQPAELEDSGVYFCASSQERHSGNTIYFGEGSWLTVV.